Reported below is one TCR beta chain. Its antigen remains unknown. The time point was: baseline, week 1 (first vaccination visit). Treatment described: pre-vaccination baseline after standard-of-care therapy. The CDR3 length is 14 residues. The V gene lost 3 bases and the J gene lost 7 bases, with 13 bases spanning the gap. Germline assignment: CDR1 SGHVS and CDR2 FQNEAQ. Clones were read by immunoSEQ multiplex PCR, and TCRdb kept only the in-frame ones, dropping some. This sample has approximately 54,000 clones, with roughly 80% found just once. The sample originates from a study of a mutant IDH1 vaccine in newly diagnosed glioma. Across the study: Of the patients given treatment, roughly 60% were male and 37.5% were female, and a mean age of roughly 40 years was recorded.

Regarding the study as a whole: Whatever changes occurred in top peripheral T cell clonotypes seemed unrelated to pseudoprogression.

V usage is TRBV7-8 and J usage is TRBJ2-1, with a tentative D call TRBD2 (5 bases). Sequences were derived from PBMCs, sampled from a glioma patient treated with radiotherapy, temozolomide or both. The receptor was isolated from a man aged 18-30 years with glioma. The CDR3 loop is CASSFDYLGNEQFF. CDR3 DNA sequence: TGTGCCAGCAGCTTTGACTACCTTGGGAATGAGCAGTTCTTC.